This paragraph covers one T cell receptor (beta chain) sequence. This entry comes from a study of CD8 T cells in ankylosing spondylitis. This CDR3 has 15 amino acids. Trimming removed 1 base from V and 5 bases from J; junction bases left unmatched: 11. CDR1 and CDR2 (germline): DFQATT, SNEGSKA (reference sequence). Using quantitative 5'-RACE with molecular barcodes, the authors made TCR beta libraries. TCRdb recomputed calls from the 5' RACE reads with MiXCR, one row per CDR3 protein. The sample yields about 300,000 distinct CDR3 sequences, less than 25% seen once. This chain connects TRBV20-1 to TRBJ2-7, with 7 positions matching TRBD1. This TCR derives from a female donor with ankylosing spondylitis or in good health (not recorded which). Sequences were obtained from blood, either unsorted or a sorted T cell fraction (not recorded which). CDR3 loop: CSARASETGLHEQYF. CDR3 bases: TGCAGTGCTAGAGCCTCGGAGACAGGGCTCCACGAGCAGTACTTC.